This TCR beta chain appears in the sequencing data of a study of T cells in Graves' hyperthyroidism and ophthalmopathy. V lost 4 bases and J 4 bases, leaving 8 bases between the germline ends. The CDR3 runs 12 residues. Germline V lookup: CDR1 MDHEN, CDR2 SYDVKM. Authors of the study amplified TCR beta CDR3 regions from RNA transcripts. The primer set for the first-round RT-PCR of the TCR CDR3 was HTBI. TCRdb re-derived calls from the multiplex PCR reads in MiXCR, one entry per CDR3 protein. This repertoire shows 300,000 to 400,000 distinct CDR3 sequences, 14% found once; its top ten account for approximately 10%. This clonotype was recorded at least ten times. In making diagnoses, clinical symptoms, serum thyroxine and TRAb, thyroid ultrasound and orbital computed tomography were all used. From more than 9 ml of fresh peripheral blood, PBMCs were isolated.

The clonotype comes from a woman aged 55-70 years with Graves' hyperthyroidism. Input material: blood. This chain joins TRBV28 and TRBJ2-7; D gene unclear. The CDR3 loop reads CASSSTVYEQYF. The CDR3 DNA sequence: TGTGCCAGCAGTTCTACAGTTTACGAGCAGTACTTC.